These 14 T cell receptor beta chains originate from one sample sequenced in a study of CD8 T cells in ankylosing spondylitis. Each CDR3 protein gets one entry after TCRdb re-called the 5' RACE reads with MiXCR. The sample lists 200,000 to 250,000 distinct CDR3 sequences, about 10% occurring once. The sample consisted of blood, either unsorted or a sorted T cell fraction (not recorded which). The origin of the receptors is a male donor with ankylosing spondylitis or in good health (not recorded which).

This clonotype was seen only once. This chain connects TRBV7-2 to TRBJ2-7; a weak D match, TRBD1 (7 bases). This CDR3 has 17 residues. Germline lookup yields CDR1 SGHTA and CDR2 FQGNSA. Trimming took 5 bases from V and 6 from J, leaving 26 bases between them. The CDR3: CASSPRRDSVLSLEQYF. As DNA, the CDR3 is TGTGCCAGCAGCCCGAGGAGGGACAGCGTCCTTTCCCTCGAGCAGTACTTC. Drawing the rest from reference TRBV7-2 and TRBJ2-7, the complete variable domain is GAGVSQSPSNKVTEKGKDVELRCDPISGHTALYWYRQSLGQGLEFLIYFQGNSAPDKSGLPSDRFSAERTGGSVSTLTIQRTQQEDSAVYLCASSPRRDSVLSLEQYFGPGTRLTVT.

The chain couples TRBV20-1 to TRBJ2-3; a weak D match, TRBD2 (6 bases). Germline CDR1 reads DFQATT; CDR2 reads SNEGSKA (reference sequence). The CDR3 covers 16 residues. V lost 6 bases and J 4 bases, leaving 23 bases between the germline ends. CDR3 nucleotide sequence: TGCAGTGCCCCCCCGGCCGGCGGGGTGAGGGCAGATACGCAGTATTTT. Translating it yields CSAPPAGGVRADTQYF.

There are many counts of this clonotype. The chain joins TRBV20-1 to TRBJ2-2, with 8 bases identical to TRBD2. The CDR3 is 15 residues long. J was trimmed by 4 bases and V by 0 bases; bases with no gene match: 4. The V gene's germline CDR1 is DFQATT and CDR2 SNEGSKA (reference sequence). CDR3 coding DNA: TGCAGTGCTAGAGACACGGGGGGGATCACCGGGGAGCTGTTTTTT. Residues: CSARDTGGITGELFF.

In its sample, this clonotype was seen once. The chain has TRBV7-8 and TRBJ1-5; D is ambiguous. Trimming took off 3 bases at V and 4 bases at J, with 16 bases between the two ends. CDR1 SGHVS and CDR2 FQNEAQ come from the germline V gene. This CDR3 region has 16 residues. Written as DNA, the CDR3 is TGTGCCAGCAGCTTCCGGGCCGAAGTTGGAAATCAGCCCCAGCATTTT. Protein: CASSFRAEVGNQPQHF.

This clonotype was counted at least ten times. The chain couples TRBV7-6 to TRBJ2-7; a weak D match, TRBD1 (5 bases). The V end lost 5 bases, the J end lost 2 bases, and 16 bases lay between the germline ends. In germline, CDR1 is SGHVS, CDR2 FNYEAQ. CDR3 length equals 15 residues. The CDR3 loop reads CASSPQGSTAYEQYF. The CDR3 nucleotides read TGTGCCAGCAGCCCTCAGGGTTCCACGGCCTACGAGCAGTACTTC.

The chain carries TRBV5-6 and TRBJ2-3, with 8 bases aligning to TRBD1. V trimming: 3 bases; J trimming: 4 bases; junction bases outside the gene matches: 4. The CDR3 sequence is 14 residues long. CDR1 and CDR2 (germline): SGHDT, YYEEEE. CDR3 sequence reads: CASSSRTGPDTQYF. As DNA, the CDR3 is TGTGCCAGCAGCTCCAGGACAGGGCCAGATACGCAGTATTTT. Using reference TRBV5-6 and TRBJ2-3 for the parts outside the CDR3, the full variable domain is DAGVTQSPTHLIKTRGQQVTLRCSPKSGHDTVSWYQQALGQGPQFIFQYYEEEERQRGNFPDRFSGHQFPNYSSELNVNALLLGDSALYLCASSSRTGPDTQYFGPGTRLTVL.

The sample holds many counts of this clonotype. V gene TRBV5-6 combines with J gene TRBJ2-3, with 7 bases fitting TRBD1. Germline V gene sequence: CDR1 SGHDT, CDR2 YYEEEE. After removal of 4 bases from V and 0 bases from J, the junction contained 5 bases not matched to a gene. This CDR3 has 15 residues. CDR3 protein: CASSMTGLSTDTQYF. CDR3 DNA sequence: TGTGCCAGCAGCATGACAGGGCTTAGCACAGATACGCAGTATTTT.

The CDR3 region is CASSPGTSVGGINEQYF. The DNA of the CDR3 is TGTGCCAGCTCACCGGGGACCTCGGTAGGGGGGATCAACGAGCAGTACTTC. The J gene is TRBJ2-7, the V gene TRBV18; D may be TRBD1 or TRBD2 (6 bases each). The CDR3 length is 17 residues. Looked up from germline, CDR1 is KGHSH and CDR2 is LQKENI. V lost 3 bases and J lost 5, with 23 bases in between.

The table lists this clonotype with many counts. V gene TRBV6-2 or TRBV6-3 combines with J gene TRBJ2-3, with D uncertain. This CDR3 is 12 amino acids long. The germline V and J ends were trimmed by 6 bases and 6 bases, with 10 bases remaining between them. Looked up from germline, CDR1 is MNHEY and CDR2 is SVGEGT. The CDR3 DNA is TGTGCCAGCAGACCGGGCGTTGATACGCAGTATTTT. Its protein is CASRPGVDTQYF.

A few counts support this clonotype. This chain connects TRBV28 to TRBJ2-1, with TRBD1 matching over 9 bases. The germline V gene encodes CDR1 MDHEN and CDR2 SYDVKM. Trimming cost V 4 bases and J 7 bases; bases outside gene matches: 8. The CDR3 spans 15 residues. CDR3 protein: CASSSLWTGENEQFF. CDR3 in DNA: TGTGCCAGCAGTTCCCTATGGACAGGGGAGAATGAGCAGTTCTTC.

V gene TRBV15 combines with J gene TRBJ1-4; 8 bases are a match to TRBD1. This CDR3 contains 16 residues. Germline CDR1 LNHNV, CDR2 YYDKDF (reference sequence). The trim removed 3 bases at V and 5 bases at J, leaving 8 bases unmatched. The chain's CDR3 is CATSRGGTGGNEKLFF. The CDR3 region has the DNA TGTGCCACCAGCAGGGGGGGGACAGGTGGAAATGAAAAACTGTTTTTT. The complete variable domain, with remaining parts taken from reference TRBV15 and TRBJ1-4, reads DAMVIQNPRYQVTQFGKPVTLSCSQTLNHNVMYWYQQKSSQAPKLLFHYYDKDFNNEADTPDNFQSRRPNTSFCFLDIRSPGLGDTAMYLCATSRGGTGGNEKLFFGSGTQLSVL.

This clonotype occurred a few times. The V call is TRBV12-3 or TRBV12-4, the J call TRBJ2-7; D is undetermined. V shed 6 bases and J shed 1 base, with 13 bases lying between them. The CDR3 has 14 residues. The CDR3, as DNA: TGTGCCAGCAGATCAAAGGCTAGTTCCTACGAGCAGTACTTC. Residues: CASRSKASSYEQYF.

J is TRBJ2-7 and V is TRBV28; tentatively, D is TRBD1 or TRBD2 (5 bases each). The V end lost 4 bases, the J end lost 0 bases, and 16 bases lay between the germline ends. This CDR3 has 16 residues. Germline CDR1 MDHEN, CDR2 SYDVKM. For the CDR3, the DNA is TGTGCCAGCAGTTCAGATACCGGGACCCCCTCCTACGAGCAGTACTTC. This translates into CASSSDTGTPSYEQYF.

This chain joins TRBV7-2 and TRBJ2-5; 11 nucleotides align to TRBD1. V shed 2 bases and J 5 bases; nucleotides not matched to a gene: 4. CDR3 length: 15 residues. Germline lookup yields CDR1 SGHTA and CDR2 FQGNSA. CDR3 amino acids: CASSLRTGGMETQYF. Here the CDR3 DNA reads TGTGCCAGCAGCTTAAGGACAGGGGGCATGGAGACCCAGTACTTC.